The subject of this entry is one T cell receptor beta chain. V lost 3 bases and J lost 8, with 19 bases in between. CDR3 length: 15 amino acids. The germline V gene has CDR1 MDHEN and CDR2 SYDVKM. This entry comes from a study of blood T cell repertoires in COVID-19. Study-level background: Sources were T cells, B-cell-depleted T cells, or PBMCs; the material itself was cDNA or gDNA.

TCRdb keeps only in-frame clones here, not all; method: immunoSEQ multiplex PCR. The data contain about 130,000 clones, approximately 81% of them singletons. The sequenced sample was peripheral blood. The source of this sequence is a man aged 35 to 55 with active or convalescent COVID-19. This sequence joins TRBV28 and TRBJ1-2, with D uncertain. The CDR3 loop reads CASSFVGRQGGGYTF. CDR3 sequence (DNA): TGTGCCAGCAGTTTTGTCGGACGGCAAGGAGGCGGCTACACCTTC.